This entry lists 9 T cell receptor beta chains sequenced from one sample in a study of blood T cell repertoires in COVID-19 (dated by TCRdb to the early 2020s). Library preparation employed the immunoSEQ multiplex PCR assay. The table was pulled from immuneACCESS by TCRdb, which kept in-frame rearrangements only. Such tables lose some clones; where checked, under half of the loss comes from unresolved V genes, and the rest has no known cause. The sample table shows more than 200,000 clones, and around 84% are seen once. The ten largest clones capture roughly 4% of the sample. The sequenced material came from peripheral blood. The receptors come from a man aged 55 to 69 with acute or convalescent COVID-19.

This chain connects TRBV19 to TRBJ1-1, with D possibly being TRBD1 (5 bases). Germline V lookup: CDR1 LNHDA, CDR2 SQIVND (reference sequence). Trimming took off 5 bases at V and 2 bases at J, with 6 bases between the two ends. The CDR3 is 12 residues long. CDR3 nucleotides: TGTGCCAGTAGTCAGGGTAACACTGAAGCTTTCTTT. It codes for CASSQGNTEAFF.

The chain recombines TRBV3-1 (or the pseudogene TRBV3-2) with TRBJ2-7; the match to TRBD2 covers 10 bases. Germline-derived CDR1 and CDR2 are LGHDT and YNNKEL (reference sequence). V shed 3 bases and J 7 bases; nucleotides not matched to a gene: 9. This CDR3 is 15 amino acids long. The CDR3 bases are TGTGCCAGCAGCCAGGCTTGGAGCGGGGGGGAGGAGCAGTACTTC. This encodes CASSQAWSGGEEQYF.

V gene TRBV7-9 combines with J gene TRBJ2-7; 7 bases map to TRBD2. V shed 5 bases and J 2 bases; nucleotides not matched to a gene: 12. CDR1 and CDR2 from the germline V gene are SEHNR and FQNEAQ (reference sequence). The CDR3 spans 16 residues. CDR3: CASSPPGAGITYEQYF. CDR3 nucleotide sequence: TGTGCCAGCAGCCCCCCAGGAGCGGGAATAACCTACGAGCAGTACTTC.

The chain carries TRBV5-6 and TRBJ1-2; TRBD1 is a possible D gene (6 bases). Between the trimmed V and J ends, which lost 0 bases and 4 bases, there was a span of 13 bases. Germline V gene sequence: CDR1 SGHDT, CDR2 YYEEEE. The CDR3 is made up of 15 amino acids. The CDR3 sequence is CASSLDRVVSYGYTF. The CDR3 DNA sequence: TGTGCCAGCAGCTTGGACAGGGTAGTCTCCTATGGCTACACCTTC.

The chain links TRBV6-5 to TRBJ2-7; 8 nucleotides align to TRBD1. Germline CDR1 MNHEY, CDR2 SVGAGI. This CDR3 is 13 amino acids long. V dropped 3 bases and J dropped 3; count of bases not matched to a gene: 1. The CDR3 loop is CASSYDRGYEQYF. DNA of the CDR3: TGTGCCAGCAGTTATGACAGGGGCTACGAGCAGTACTTC.

V gene TRBV15 combines with J gene TRBJ1-1; 8 nucleotides line up with TRBD1. This CDR3 has 15 residues. Germline-derived CDR1 and CDR2 are LNHNV and YYDKDF (reference sequence). J gave up 1 base and V 2 bases, and 3 bases lay outside the gene matches. The CDR3 spells CATSRPGGANTEAFF. For the CDR3, the DNA is TGTGCCACCAGCAGACCAGGGGGCGCGAACACTGAAGCTTTCTTT.

This chain joins TRBV14 and TRBJ1-2; D might be TRBD1 (5 bases). Germline lookup yields CDR1 SGHDN and CDR2 FVKESK. The CDR3 runs 14 residues. With 1 base removed from V and 4 bases from J, the gap between germline ends came to 10 bases. CDR3 sequence reads: CASSQVAGTYGYTF. The CDR3 DNA is TGTGCCAGCAGCCAAGTCGCGGGGACCTATGGCTACACCTTC.

J is TRBJ2-5 and V is TRBV12-3 or TRBV12-4, with a tentative D call TRBD1 (6 bases). This CDR3 has 13 residues. The V and J ends lost 7 bases and 3 bases respectively, with 12 bases between them. The chain's CDR3 is CASTWGQKETQYF. The CDR3 DNA reads TGTGCCAGCACCTGGGGACAAAAAGAGACCCAGTACTTC.

The chain recombines TRBV24-1 with TRBJ2-3; 14 nucleotides line up with TRBD2. Trimming removed 3 bases from V and 6 bases from J; junction bases left unmatched: 4. This CDR3 has 16 amino acids. Germline V CDR1 and CDR2: KGHDR, SFDVKD. The CDR3 DNA sequence: TGTGCCACCAGTGATCCGACTAGCGGGGGGGCTGATACGCAGTATTTT. As protein: CATSDPTSGGADTQYF.